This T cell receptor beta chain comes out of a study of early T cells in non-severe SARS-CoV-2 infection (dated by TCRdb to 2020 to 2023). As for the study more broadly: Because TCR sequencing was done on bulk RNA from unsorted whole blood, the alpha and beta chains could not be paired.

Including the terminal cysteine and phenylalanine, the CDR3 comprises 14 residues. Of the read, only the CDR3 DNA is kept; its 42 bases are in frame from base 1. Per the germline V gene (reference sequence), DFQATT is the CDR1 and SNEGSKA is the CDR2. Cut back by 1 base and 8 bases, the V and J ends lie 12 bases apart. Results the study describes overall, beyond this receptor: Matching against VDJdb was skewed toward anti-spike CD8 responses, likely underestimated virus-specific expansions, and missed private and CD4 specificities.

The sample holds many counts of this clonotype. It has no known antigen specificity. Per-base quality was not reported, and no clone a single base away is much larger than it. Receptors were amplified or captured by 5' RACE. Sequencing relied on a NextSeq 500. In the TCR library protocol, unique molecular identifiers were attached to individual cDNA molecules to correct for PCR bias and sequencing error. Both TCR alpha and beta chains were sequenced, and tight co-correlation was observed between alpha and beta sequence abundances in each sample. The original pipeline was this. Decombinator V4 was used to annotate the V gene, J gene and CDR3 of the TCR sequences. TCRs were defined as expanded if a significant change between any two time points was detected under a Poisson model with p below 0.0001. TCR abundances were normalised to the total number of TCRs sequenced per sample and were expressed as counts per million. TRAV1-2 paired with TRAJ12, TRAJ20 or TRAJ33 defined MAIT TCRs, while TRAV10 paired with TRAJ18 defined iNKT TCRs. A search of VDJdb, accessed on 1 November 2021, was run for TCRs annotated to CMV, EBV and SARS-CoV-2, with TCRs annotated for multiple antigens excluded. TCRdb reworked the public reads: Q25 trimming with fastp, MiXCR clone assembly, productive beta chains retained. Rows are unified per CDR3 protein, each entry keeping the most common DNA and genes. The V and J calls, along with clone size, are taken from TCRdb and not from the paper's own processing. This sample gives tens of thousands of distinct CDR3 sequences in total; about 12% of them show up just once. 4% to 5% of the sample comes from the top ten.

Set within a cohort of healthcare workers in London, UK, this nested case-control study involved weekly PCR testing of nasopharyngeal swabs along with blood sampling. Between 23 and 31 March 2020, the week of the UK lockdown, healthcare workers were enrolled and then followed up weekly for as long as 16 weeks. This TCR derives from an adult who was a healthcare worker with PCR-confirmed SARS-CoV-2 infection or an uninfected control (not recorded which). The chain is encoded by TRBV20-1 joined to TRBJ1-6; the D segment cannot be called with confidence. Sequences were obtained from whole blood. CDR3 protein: CSARVDTAYSPLHF. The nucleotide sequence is TGCAGTGCTAGAGTTGACACGGCTTATTCACCCCTCCACTTT.